The 4 T cell receptor beta chains presented below share a single source sample, sequenced in a study of blood T cell repertoires in COVID-19. This table comes from immunoSEQ multiplex PCR, and its TCRdb copy is limited to in-frame clones, with some not included. This sample has approximately 61,000 clones, with 75% to 85% found just once. The sample was peripheral blood. The receptors were gathered from a man aged 50 to 59 with COVID-19, enrolled during active disease.

The V call is TRBV7-8, the J call TRBJ2-3, with 16 bases aligning to TRBD2. Unmatched junction bases numbered 4, after V lost 6 bases and J lost 4 bases. This CDR3 comprises 16 residues. The germline gives CDR1 SGHVS, CDR2 FQNEAQ. CDR3 coding DNA: TGTGCCAGCAGGGGACTAGCGGGAGGGCAGGCAGATACGCAGTATTTT. This codes for CASRGLAGGQADTQYF.

J is TRBJ2-1 and V is TRBV11-3; 7 bases agree with TRBD2. Germline-derived CDR1 and CDR2 are SGHNT and YENEEA. This CDR3 spans 14 amino acids. The V and J ends lost 3 bases and 4 bases, in that order; junction bases with no gene match: 3. The CDR3 coding sequence is TGTGCCAGCAGCTTGGGGGAGGGATACAATGAGCAGTTCTTC. Protein sequence: CASSLGEGYNEQFF. Variable domain in full (rest from reference TRBV11-3 and TRBJ2-1): EAGVVQSPRYKIIEKKQPVAFWCNPISGHNTLYWYLQNLGQGPELLIRYENEEAVDDSQLPKDRFSAERLKGVDSTLKIQPAELGDSAVYLCASSLGEGYNEQFFGPGTRLTVL.

V usage is TRBV6-2 or TRBV6-3 and J usage is TRBJ1-5; tentative D call: TRBD1 (5 bases). This CDR3 is built from 13 residues. Germline V lookup: CDR1 MNHEY, CDR2 SVGEGT. Trimming removed 4 bases from V and 3 bases from J, with 7 bases in between. CDR3 loop: CASSLTDNQPQHF. DNA of the CDR3: TGTGCCAGCAGTTTGACAGACAATCAGCCCCAGCATTTT.

This chain links TRBV12-3 or TRBV12-4 with TRBJ2-7; 8 bases match TRBD2. This CDR3 has 12 amino acids. The ends lost 3 bases at V and 7 bases at J; junction bases unmatched: 2. The CDR3 sequence is CASSFPGGEQYF. CDR3 coding DNA: TGTGCCAGCAGTTTTCCGGGGGGGGAGCAGTACTTC.